The 11 T cell receptor beta chains below come from one sample, sequenced in a study of shared clonotypes between healthy human individuals. TCRdb keeps only in-frame clones here, not all; method: immunoSEQ multiplex PCR. The sample records approximately 460,000 clones, roughly 80% being singletons. The specimen sequenced was PBMCs. These receptors were obtained from a woman aged 40 to 49 in good health. Some clones in this sample may be carry-over from other donors' samples.

The rearrangement links TRBV5-1 to TRBJ1-3; D is perhaps TRBD1 (5 bases). V lost 5 bases and J lost 4, with 10 bases in between. Germline V lookup: CDR1 SGHRS, CDR2 YFSETQ. This CDR3 comprises 13 residues. CDR3 loop: CASSSRQGNTIYF. The CDR3 bases are TGCGCCAGCAGTTCACGACAGGGAAACACCATATATTTT. The full variable domain, rest sourced from reference TRBV5-1 and TRBJ1-3, is KAGVTQTPRYLIKTRGQQVTLSCSPISGHRSVSWYQQTPGQGLQFLFEYFSETQRNKGNFPGRFSGRQFSNSRSEMNVSTLELGDSALYLCASSSRQGNTIYFGEGSWLTVV.

The chain carries TRBV18 and TRBJ2-4, with D perhaps being TRBD1 or TRBD2 (5 bases each). Trimming left V 8 bases short and J 5 bases short, with 13 bases between. Germline CDR1 and CDR2: KGHSH and LQKENI. The CDR3 is 13 residues long. CDR3 sequence reads: CASPQRGQNIQYF. The CDR3 DNA reads TGTGCCAGCCCACAGAGGGGTCAAAACATTCAGTACTTC.

This chain joins TRBV4-3 and TRBJ1-5, with unresolved D. The CDR3 sequence is 14 residues long. CDR1 and CDR2 from the germline V gene are LGHNA and YSLEER. Trimming took 1 base from V and 4 from J, leaving 8 bases between them. CDR3 bases: TGCGCCAGCAGCCAAGGACGGGCAAATCAGCCCCAGCATTTT. As protein: CASSQGRANQPQHF.

The V gene is TRBV5-1, the J gene TRBJ1-4; maybe TRBD1 (6 bases). Germline-derived CDR1 and CDR2 are SGHRS and YFSETQ. The CDR3 loop spans 15 amino acids. The germline V and J ends were trimmed by 4 bases and 4 bases, with 14 bases remaining between them. The DNA of the CDR3 is TGCGCCAGCAGCCCAGGGGAGCGGGGTAATGAAAAACTGTTTTTT. As protein: CASSPGERGNEKLFF.

This clone occurred many times. The CDR3 reads CSVGTRARYEQYF. The CDR3 region has the DNA TGCAGCGTTGGAACTCGGGCCCGCTACGAGCAGTACTTC. This chain joins TRBV29-1 and TRBJ2-7, with D hard to call. The CDR3 covers 13 residues. The germline V gene has CDR1 SQVTM and CDR2 ANQGSEA. The ends were cut back, 4 bases at V and 3 bases at J, with 13 bases in the middle.

The chain combines TRBV7-6 with TRBJ2-7, with D perhaps given as TRBD1 or TRBD2 (5 bases each). Trimming stripped 5 bases from V and 5 bases from J, with 16 bases between. This CDR3 spans 14 amino acids. The germline gives CDR1 SGHVS, CDR2 FNYEAQ. CDR3 in amino acids: CASSPGAEGNEQYF. Written as DNA, the CDR3 is TGTGCCAGCAGCCCCGGTGCTGAGGGGAACGAGCAGTACTTC.

Comment on this clone: A far larger clone is only one base removed, so a read error is likely. The V and J genes are TRBV30 and TRBJ2-2; 9 bases are a match to TRBD2. Germline CDR1 is GTSNPN and CDR2 is SVGIG (reference sequence). V was clipped by 2 bases and J by 9 bases; unmatched bases: 10. This CDR3 region has 15 residues. In nucleotides, the CDR3 is TGTGCCTGGAGTATAGTAGCGGGGGACGGTAGGGAGCTGTTTTTT. Translating gives CAWSIVAGDGRELFF.

Points on this clone: This likely came from a read error, as a far larger clone is one base away. The CDR3 end shows no conserved phenylalanine or tryptophan, and so a read error is likely. The V and J genes are TRBV28 and TRBJ1-2; D unresolved. Per the germline V gene, CDR1 is MDHEN and CDR2 is SYDVKM. Deletions cut 4 bases from V and 8 bases from J, with 8 bases between. The CDR3 loop spans 11 amino acids. This chain's CDR3 is CASSSLRGYTL. The CDR3 DNA reads TGTGCCAGCAGTTCCTTACGAGGCTACACCCTC.

V gene TRBV6-1 combines with J gene TRBJ1-4; TRBD1 matches 8 bases. Germline lookup yields CDR1 MNHNS and CDR2 SASEGT. This CDR3 region has 15 residues. Trimming removed 6 bases from V and 7 bases from J; junction bases left unmatched: 10. CDR3 loop: CASRLDRGSGEKLFF. The CDR3 nucleotides read TGTGCCAGCAGACTCGACAGGGGCAGTGGTGAAAAACTGTTTTTT.

The chain joins TRBV5-1 to TRBJ2-1; the D is unclear. The CDR3 contains 15 residues. V was trimmed by 0 bases and J by 10 bases, leaving 17 bases between them. CDR1 is SGHRS and CDR2 is YFSETQ in the germline V gene. This CDR3 reads CASSLGYGHPREQFF. The DNA of the CDR3 is TGCGCCAGCAGCTTGGGCTATGGCCACCCAAGGGAGCAGTTCTTC.

This rearrangement joins TRBV18 to TRBJ1-1, with a tentative D call TRBD1 (5 bases). The germline V and J ends were trimmed by 2 bases and 3 bases, with 10 bases remaining between them. This CDR3 has 14 amino acids. CDR1 and CDR2 (germline): KGHSH, LQKENI. The CDR3 sequence is CASSPGVGDTEAFF. As DNA, the CDR3 is TGTGCCAGCTCACCAGGGGTAGGGGACACTGAAGCTTTCTTT. Using reference TRBV18 and TRBJ1-1 for the parts outside the CDR3, the full variable domain is NAGVMQNPRHLVRRRGQEARLRCSPMKGHSHVYWYRQLPEEGLKFMVYLQKENIIDESGMPKERFSAEFPKEGPSILRIQQVVRGDSAAYFCASSPGVGDTEAFFGQGTRLTVV.